This is a list of T cell receptor beta chains from one sample in a study of T-cell reconstitution after alpha-beta-depleted transplantation in children. Using its own MiXCR run on the PCR reads, TCRdb lists one record per CDR3 protein. The table records 350,000 to 400,000 distinct CDR3 sequences, 13% of them present only once. The source was PBMCs, collected from the stem cell graft. These receptors were taken from a human donor who donated a stem cell graft to a child with Fanconi anemia. Each CDR3 is given without its conserved first and last residue. D genes are given only for firm matches. Only some rows state a clone size, as once, few, many or a class for expanded clones.

size	V	J	D	length	CDR3
.	TRBV11-1	TRBJ1-5	TRBD1	14	ASSLGAGGERQPQH
.	TRBV5-1	TRBJ2-2	.	14	ASCPRVSLYTGELF
many	TRBV15	TRBJ2-5	TRBD2	13	ATSNTGTSQETQY
few	TRBV3-1	TRBJ2-2	.	10	ASSQGIGELF
.	TRBV2	TRBJ1-1	.	12	ASSEYYGTPEAF
many	TRBV20-1	TRBJ2-1	TRBD1	12	SATRDRVINEQF
.	TRBV6-2/TRBV6-3	TRBJ2-7	.	14	ASSYGRDFFFDEQY
many	TRBV7-9	TRBJ2-1	TRBD1	12	ATPRDSGLWEQF
few	TRBV28	TRBJ2-1	TRBD2	16	ASSLHGLAGGGDNEQF
many	TRBV12-3/TRBV12-4	TRBJ2-7	TRBD1	10	ASSFGTGEQY
few	TRBV9	TRBJ2-5	.	13	ASSVATGLLETQY
few	TRBV18	TRBJ1-2	TRBD1	10	ASSGTDYGYT
few	TRBV24-1	TRBJ2-1	.	14	ATSSVGQAPYNEQF
few	TRBV27	TRBJ2-2	.	13	ASSLVATGTGELF
.	TRBV5-1	TRBJ2-1	.	12	ASSLSTQYNEQF
many	TRBV4-1	TRBJ2-5	TRBD1	11	ASSQVGTGGQY
many	TRBV12-3/TRBV12-4	TRBJ2-1	.	11	ASSLSTENEQF
medium-sized	TRBV12-3/TRBV12-4	TRBJ2-4	TRBD1	11	ASRGQGLNIQY
.	TRBV4-2	TRBJ2-7	.	13	ASSQGGSGIYEQY
.	TRBV27	TRBJ2-1	TRBD2	15	ASSSGTRSLLYNEQF